The clone carrying this T cell receptor (beta chain) appeared many times. What it binds is not known. These data are taken from a study of molecular identifiers for immune sequencing clone quantification. Study-wide results and caveats: Clones with over 20 RNA copies captured over 99% of effector molecules but under 1% of naive ones. Highly expanded clone sizes could be underestimated through barcode sharing by identical TCR molecules.

The length of the CDR3 is 16 residues. Trimming stripped 0 bases from V and 0 bases from J, with 15 bases between. Germline CDR1 reads DFQATT; CDR2 reads SNEGSKA (reference sequence). In the sort, naive CD8 T cells were defined as CD8+CD4-CCR7+CD45RA+. Previously described methods with listed TCR primers produced the bulk TCR libraries. TCRdb recomputed calls from the PCR reads with MiXCR, one row per CDR3 protein. The sample gives tens of thousands of distinct CDR3 sequences, almost 25% of which show up once; 1.5% to 2% is in the top ten. V is TRBV20-1 and J is TRBJ2-7, with D perhaps matching TRBD1 (6 bases). The source is a human donor in good health. Some libraries in this study had Jurkat cell RNA spiked in. The source material was naive CD8+ T cells from blood, with Jurkat cell RNA spiked in. The subset here: FACS-sorted CD8+CD4-CCR7+CD45RA+ naive T cells. The CDR3 DNA follows: TGCAGTGCTAGAGAGGATTTTAGGACAGCCTCCTACGAGCAGTACTTC. Translating gives CSAREDFRTASYEQYF.